The 28 T cell receptor beta chains below all came from one sample that was sequenced in a study of OX40 agonist ivuxolimab in advanced cancers. Profiling relied on immunoSEQ multiplex PCR, and the TCRdb table lists in-frame clones only, not all of them. Counted here are approximately 74,000 clones, roughly nine tenths occurring once; the ten biggest clones make up 0.3%. The material was CD4+ or CD8+ T cells sorted from blood, obtained in a trial of the OX40 agonist ivuxolimab. Every receptor here comes from an adult with an advanced solid tumor such as melanoma, head and neck, liver or kidney cancer.

Notes on this clone: The same CDR3 is also encoded by other DNA sequences in this sample. The gene calls are TRBV6-5 and TRBJ1-4; unclear D gene. The CDR3 has 15 residues. The V gene's germline CDR1 is MNHEY and CDR2 SVGAGI. V lost 2 bases and J 0 bases, leaving 7 bases between the germline ends. CDR3 DNA sequence: TGTGCCAGCAGTTACGGCGGGGCAACTAATGAAAAACTGTTTTTT. This translates into CASSYGGATNEKLFF.

V gene TRBV11-2 combines with J gene TRBJ2-5; 13 positions match TRBD2. From germline, CDR1 is SGHAT and CDR2 FQNNGV. This CDR3 is 15 amino acids long. The V gene end was trimmed by 4 bases and the J gene end by 2 bases; junction bases not matched to a gene: 1. Here the CDR3 reads CASSWGLAGQETQYF. The CDR3 nucleotides are TGTGCCAGCAGCTGGGGACTAGCGGGACAAGAGACCCAGTACTTC.

The genes are TRBV6-6 and TRBJ1-5; the match to TRBD1 covers 7 bases. The CDR3 covers 15 residues. Germline CDR1 and CDR2: MNHNY and SVGAGI (reference sequence). J gave up 2 bases and V 0 bases, and 1 base lay outside the gene matches. The DNA of the CDR3 is TGTGCCAGCAGTTACTCTGGACAGGGCAATCAGCCCCAGCATTTT. It yields the protein CASSYSGQGNQPQHF.

The rearrangement uses TRBV7-2 and TRBJ1-4, with 10 bases fitting TRBD1. This CDR3 spans 17 amino acids. V was pared by 5 bases and J by 3 bases, with 9 bases of the junction left unmatched. The germline V gene has CDR1 SGHTA and CDR2 FQGNSA. DNA for the CDR3: TGTGCCAGCAGCCCAAGGGGACAGGGGACAGCTAATGAAAAACTGTTTTTT. Its translation is CASSPRGQGTANEKLFF. Together with reference TRBV7-2 and TRBJ1-4, the CDR3 gives the full variable domain: GAGVSQSPSNKVTEKGKDVELRCDPISGHTALYWYRQSLGQGLEFLIYFQGNSAPDKSGLPSDRFSAERTGGSVSTLTIQRTQQEDSAVYLCASSPRGQGTANEKLFFGSGTQLSVL.

Judged by abundance, this clone is medium-sized. The chain uses TRBV5-4 and TRBJ1-1, with TRBD1 identical over 7 bases. The CDR3 extends over 14 amino acids. Germline trimming cut 5 bases from V and 1 base from J; bases unmatched to any gene: 5. Germline V gene lookup returns CDR1 SGHNT and CDR2 YYREEE (reference sequence). In nucleotides, the CDR3 is TGTGCCAGCAGACACAGGGGTGGGAACACTGAAGCTTTCTTT. Protein: CASRHRGGNTEAFF.

V gene TRBV6-1 combines with J gene TRBJ2-3; TRBD2 matches at 11 bases. The CDR3 totals 17 residues. V lost 4 bases and J lost 1; bases outside the gene matches: 7. The V gene's germline CDR1 is MNHNS and CDR2 SASEGT. The DNA of the CDR3 is TGTGCCAGCAGTGCTACTAGCGGGAGCGGCGGCACAGATACGCAGTATTTT. It is translated as CASSATSGSGGTDTQYF.

The chain links TRBV19 to TRBJ2-5; D gene uncertain. Germline values: CDR1 LNHDA, CDR2 SQIVND (reference sequence). The CDR3 contains 12 residues. Trimming shortened V by 3 bases and J by 4 bases, and 6 bases separated the two germline ends. The CDR3 loop reads CASSMGIETQYF. Here the CDR3 DNA reads TGTGCCAGTAGTATGGGCATAGAGACCCAGTACTTC.

CDR3 sequence: CASSGLLYNEQFF. In nucleotides, the CDR3 is TGTGCCAGCAGTGGGCTACTCTACAATGAGCAGTTCTTC. The chain combines TRBV25-1 with TRBJ2-1; D is unclear. Germline loops: CDR1 MGHDK, CDR2 SYGVNS. Trimming pared 4 bases from V and 3 bases from J, leaving 7 bases between. This CDR3 contains 13 residues.

The chain is built from TRBV6-1 and TRBJ2-1; 13 bases are shared with TRBD2. J gave up 5 bases and V 3 bases, and 13 bases lay outside the gene matches. Germline CDR1 reads MNHNS; CDR2 reads SASEGT. This CDR3 region has 19 residues. The CDR3 nucleotides are TGTGCCAGCAGTGACATGACTAGCGGGAGGTCCCCCTTTAACAATGAGCAGTTCTTC. Encoded protein: CASSDMTSGRSPFNNEQFF.

V and J are TRBV5-1 and TRBJ2-6; TRBD1 matches at 7 bases. Germline V gives CDR1 SGHRS, CDR2 YFSETQ. V lost 4 bases, J lost 3 bases, and 7 bases stayed unmatched. CDR3 length: 16 amino acids. CDR3 nucleotides: TGCGCCAGCAGCAAAGACAGGGCTAGTGGGGCCAACGTCCTGACTTTC. It specifies CASSKDRASGANVLTF.

This rearrangement joins TRBV6-1 to TRBJ1-2; 10 positions agree with TRBD1. Germline CDR1 reads MNHNS; CDR2 reads SASEGT. The ends lost 7 bases at V and 7 bases at J; junction bases unmatched: 9. This CDR3 has 14 residues. The CDR3: CASKTGGAPLGYTF. The CDR3 DNA reads TGTGCCAGCAAGACAGGGGGCGCCCCCCTTGGCTACACCTTC.

This clone was seen once. The chain employs TRBV11-3 and TRBJ2-1, with 8 bases matching TRBD1. CDR3 length: 15 amino acids. J lost 0 bases, V lost 6 bases, and 4 bases had no gene match. Germline CDR1 reads SGHNT; CDR2 reads YENEEA. The CDR3 DNA reads as TGTGCCAGCAGTACAGGGGGGAGCTCCTACAATGAGCAGTTCTTC. It specifies CASSTGGSSYNEQFF.

The table lists this clone with a count of one. This chain links TRBV27 with TRBJ2-1; 10 bases are a match to TRBD2. From germline, CDR1 is MNHEY and CDR2 SMNVEV (reference sequence). Trimming at V came to 7 bases and at J to 2 bases, leaving 2 bases not matched to a gene. The CDR3 is 14 residues long. In nucleotides, the CDR3 is TGTGCCAGCAAAACTAGCGGGGCCTACAATGAGCAGTTCTTC. It is translated as CASKTSGAYNEQFF.

The V gene is TRBV7-9, the J gene TRBJ1-5; D unresolved. V was shortened by 1 base and J by 5 bases, with 3 bases between the two germline ends. The CDR3 length is 12 residues. Germline V CDR1 and CDR2: SEHNR, FQNEAQ (reference sequence). CDR3 in DNA: TGTGCCAGCAGCTTAGGGGATCAGCCCCAGCATTTT. Amino acids: CASSLGDQPQHF.

The genes are TRBV10-3 and TRBJ2-2, with D possibly matching TRBD2 (5 bases). The CDR3 length is 15 residues. V lost 8 bases and J 0 bases, leaving 13 bases between the germline ends. The germline gives CDR1 ENHRY, CDR2 SYGVKD. The CDR3 region has the DNA TGTGCCATCCGGGATGGGTTAACGAACACCGGGGAGCTGTTTTTT. Protein: CAIRDGLTNTGELFF.

The CDR3 DNA reads as TGTGCCAGCAGTCCCACAGGGGGATTCGTTAACTATGGCTACACCTTC. It translates to CASSPTGGFVNYGYTF. The V gene is TRBV28, the J gene TRBJ1-2, with 8 positions matching TRBD1. The CDR3 runs to 16 residues. Germline assignment: CDR1 MDHEN and CDR2 SYDVKM. After removal of 5 bases from V and 1 base from J, the junction contained 9 bases not matched to a gene.

V and J are TRBV18 and TRBJ2-1; TRBD1 matches 8 bases. V lost 3 bases to trimming and J lost 2 bases; unmatched junction nucleotides: 3. The CDR3 has 15 amino acids. Germline V gene lookup returns CDR1 KGHSH and CDR2 LQKENI. CDR3: CASSPGQGTYNEQFF. DNA of the CDR3: TGTGCCAGCTCACCTGGACAGGGAACCTACAATGAGCAGTTCTTC. The full variable domain, its missing parts supplied by reference TRBV18 and TRBJ2-1, is NAGVMQNPRHLVRRRGQEARLRCSPMKGHSHVYWYRQLPEEGLKFMVYLQKENIIDESGMPKERFSAEFPKEGPSILRIQQVVRGDSAAYFCASSPGQGTYNEQFFGPGTRLTVL.

V gene TRBV6-5 combines with J gene TRBJ2-2, with TRBD1 as a possible D gene (5 bases). V lost 4 bases and J lost 1, with 13 bases in between. The CDR3 is 16 residues long. From germline, CDR1 is MNHEY and CDR2 SVGAGI. CDR3 DNA sequence: TGTGCCAGCAGTTTCCCGGACACGCTGAACACCGGGGAGCTGTTTTTT. Residues: CASSFPDTLNTGELFF.

CDR3 nucleotides: TGTGCCACCCCCTCCGGGAGTTCCTACAATGAGCAGTTCTTC. Translation gives CATPSGSSYNEQFF. The chain carries TRBV6-1 and TRBJ2-1; TRBD2 is a possible D gene (6 bases). Trimming shortened V by 10 bases and J by 1 base, and 14 bases separated the two germline ends. Germline CDR1 and CDR2: MNHNS and SASEGT. This CDR3 has 14 amino acids.

This rearrangement joins TRBV19 to TRBJ2-3; 8 nucleotides line up with TRBD1. Germline lookup yields CDR1 LNHDA and CDR2 SQIVND (reference sequence). The CDR3 has 15 residues. After removal of 3 bases from V and 1 base from J, the junction contained 3 bases not matched to a gene. CDR3 in amino acids: CASSIDRGGTDTQYF. The CDR3 nucleotides read TGTGCCAGTAGTATCGACAGGGGTGGCACAGATACGCAGTATTTT. The full variable domain, completed using reference TRBV19 and TRBJ2-3, is DGGITQSPKYLFRKEGQNVTLSCEQNLNHDAMYWYRQDPGQGLRLIYYSQIVNDFQKGDIAEGYSVSREKKESFPLTVTSAQKNPTAFYLCASSIDRGGTDTQYFGPGTRLTVL.

V is TRBV2 and J is TRBJ2-5, with 8 bases lining up with TRBD1. V gave up 3 bases and J gave up 5 bases; unmatched junction bases: 5. The CDR3 is 14 amino acids. Germline CDR1 SNHLY, CDR2 FYNNEI. The CDR3 is CASSDRTGSETQYF. The CDR3 nucleotides read TGTGCCAGCAGTGATAGGACAGGGAGCGAGACCCAGTACTTC.

This sequence joins TRBV7-9 and TRBJ2-5; 11 positions match TRBD1. The J call may be incorrect, as the DNA end agrees better with TRBJ2-7. There are 15 residues in the CDR3. Germline assignment: CDR1 SEHNR and CDR2 FQNEAQ (reference sequence). The CDR3 spells CASSSAGQGVHEQYF. The CDR3 DNA sequence: TGTGCCAGCAGCTCCGCGGGACAGGGGGTCCACGAGCAGTACTTC.

In nucleotides, the CDR3 is TGTGCCAGCACGGCACGAGTAAATGAAAAACTGTTTTTT. Protein sequence: CASTARVNEKLFF. The genes are TRBV2 and TRBJ1-4; D gene unclear. This CDR3 has 13 amino acids. Deletions cut 7 bases from V and 5 bases from J, with 11 bases between. The V gene's germline CDR1 is SNHLY and CDR2 FYNNEI.

The chain carries TRBV5-6 and TRBJ1-2; TRBD1 might be the D (5 bases). V lost 0 bases and J 2 bases, leaving 8 bases between the germline ends. This CDR3 has 14 residues. Germline V lookup: CDR1 SGHDT, CDR2 YYEEEE. The CDR3 DNA reads as TGTGCCAGCAGCTTGGGACAGAAAAACTATGGCTACACCTTC. This gives the protein CASSLGQKNYGYTF.

The gene calls are TRBV5-4 and TRBJ2-7, with 9 nucleotides matching TRBD1. This CDR3 comprises 16 residues. Germline V lookup: CDR1 SGHNT, CDR2 YYREEE (reference sequence). V gave up 4 bases and J gave up 3 bases; unmatched junction bases: 11. The CDR3 nucleotides read TGTGCCAGCAGCCCCTCAAGACAGGGGGGAAGCTACGAGCAGTACTTC. Residues: CASSPSRQGGSYEQYF.

This clone was counted only a few times. The rearrangement joins TRBV7-2 to TRBJ2-2; 10 positions agree with TRBD1. J was trimmed by 6 bases and V by 4 bases; bases with no gene match: 5. The germline V gene has CDR1 SGHTA and CDR2 FQGNSA. The CDR3 runs 15 residues. In nucleotides, the CDR3 is TGTGCCAGCAGCTCGGGACAGGGGTGGGCCGGGGAGCTGTTTTTT. Amino acids: CASSSGQGWAGELFF.

The chain is built from TRBV6-1 and TRBJ2-1, with a possible D match to TRBD1 (6 bases). This CDR3 is 16 amino acids long. Trimming pared 5 bases from V and 5 bases from J, leaving 19 bases between. Looked up from germline, CDR1 is MNHNS and CDR2 is SASEGT. CDR3 sequence reads: CASSKVTGKGDNEQFF. CDR3 DNA sequence: TGTGCCAGCAGTAAAGTAACCGGAAAGGGGGACAATGAGCAGTTCTTC.

This chain links TRBV5-1 with TRBJ1-3; the match to TRBD1 covers 8 bases. Trimming at V came to 4 bases and at J to 0 bases, leaving 0 bases not matched to a gene. There are 14 residues in the CDR3. CDR1 and CDR2 (germline): SGHRS, YFSETQ. The CDR3 spells CASSGTGSGNTIYF. The CDR3 region has the DNA TGCGCCAGCAGCGGGACAGGCTCTGGAAACACCATATATTTT. The full variable domain, completed using reference TRBV5-1 and TRBJ1-3, is KAGVTQTPRYLIKTRGQQVTLSCSPISGHRSVSWYQQTPGQGLQFLFEYFSETQRNKGNFPGRFSGRQFSNSRSEMNVSTLELGDSALYLCASSGTGSGNTIYFGEGSWLTVV.